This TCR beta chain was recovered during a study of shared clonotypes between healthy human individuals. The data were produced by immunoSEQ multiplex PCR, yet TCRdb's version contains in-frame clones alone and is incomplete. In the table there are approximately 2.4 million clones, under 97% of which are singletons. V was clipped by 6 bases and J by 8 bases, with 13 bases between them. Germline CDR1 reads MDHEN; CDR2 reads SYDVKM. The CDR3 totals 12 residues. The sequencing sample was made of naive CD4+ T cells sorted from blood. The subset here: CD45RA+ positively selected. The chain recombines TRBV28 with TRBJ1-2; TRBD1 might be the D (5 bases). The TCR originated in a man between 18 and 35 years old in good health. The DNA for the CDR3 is TGTGCCAGCAGCTCCAGGACAAGGGGCTACACCTTC. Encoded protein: CASSSRTRGYTF.